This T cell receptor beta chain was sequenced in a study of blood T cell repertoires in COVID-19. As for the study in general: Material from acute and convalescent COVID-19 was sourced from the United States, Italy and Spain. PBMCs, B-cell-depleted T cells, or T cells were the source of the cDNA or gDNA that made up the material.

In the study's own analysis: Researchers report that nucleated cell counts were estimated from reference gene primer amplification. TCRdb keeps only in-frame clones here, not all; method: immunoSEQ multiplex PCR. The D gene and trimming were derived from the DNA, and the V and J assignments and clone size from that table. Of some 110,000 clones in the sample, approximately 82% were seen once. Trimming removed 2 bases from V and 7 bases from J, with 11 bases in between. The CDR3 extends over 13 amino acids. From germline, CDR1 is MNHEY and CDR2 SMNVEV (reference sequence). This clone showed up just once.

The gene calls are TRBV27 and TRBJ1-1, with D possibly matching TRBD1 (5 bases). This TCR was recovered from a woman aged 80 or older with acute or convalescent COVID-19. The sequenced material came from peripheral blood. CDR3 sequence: CASSLGGQGEAFF. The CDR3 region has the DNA TGTGCCAGCAGTTTAGGAGGGCAGGGTGAAGCTTTCTTT.